This T cell receptor beta chain was sequenced for a study of T cells expressing NK-cell markers. Study observations and caveats: Once again these clonotypes came out on top in the CD3+CD56-NKG2C+ fraction of a few donors.

Concerning this clonotype itself: Its antigen is undetermined.

The CDR3 contains 14 residues. Germline assignment: CDR1 SQVTM and CDR2 ANQGSEA. TCRdb reanalyzed the 5' RACE reads, giving one entry per CDR3 protein sequence and no DNA. Its table records about 460,000 distinct CDR3 sequences. Sequenced: blood T cells: a sorted CD56 or NKG2C T cell subset, CD4+ or CD8+ T cells, or bulk PBMC T cells (not recorded which). The source is a woman aged 45-65 years in good health. The V and J genes are TRBV29-1 and TRBJ1-2; TCRdb names TRBD1, which stays unverified in the absence of DNA. The CDR3 region is CSVDIAGVIYGYTF.